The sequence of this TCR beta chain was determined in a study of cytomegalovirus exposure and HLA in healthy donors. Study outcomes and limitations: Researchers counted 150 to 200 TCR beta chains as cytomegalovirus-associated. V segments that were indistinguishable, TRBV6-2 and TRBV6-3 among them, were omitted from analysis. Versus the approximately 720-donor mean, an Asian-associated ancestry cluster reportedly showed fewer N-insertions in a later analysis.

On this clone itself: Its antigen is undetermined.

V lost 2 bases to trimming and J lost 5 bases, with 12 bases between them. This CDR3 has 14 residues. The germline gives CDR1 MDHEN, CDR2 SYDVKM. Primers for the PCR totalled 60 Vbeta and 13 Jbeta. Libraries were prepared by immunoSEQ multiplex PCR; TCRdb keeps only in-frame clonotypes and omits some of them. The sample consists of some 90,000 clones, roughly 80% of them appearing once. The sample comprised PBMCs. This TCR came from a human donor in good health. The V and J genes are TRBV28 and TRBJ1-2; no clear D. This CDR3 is CASSLEGPFYGYTF. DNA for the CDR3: TGTGCCAGCAGTTTAGAGGGTCCTTTTTATGGCTACACCTTC.